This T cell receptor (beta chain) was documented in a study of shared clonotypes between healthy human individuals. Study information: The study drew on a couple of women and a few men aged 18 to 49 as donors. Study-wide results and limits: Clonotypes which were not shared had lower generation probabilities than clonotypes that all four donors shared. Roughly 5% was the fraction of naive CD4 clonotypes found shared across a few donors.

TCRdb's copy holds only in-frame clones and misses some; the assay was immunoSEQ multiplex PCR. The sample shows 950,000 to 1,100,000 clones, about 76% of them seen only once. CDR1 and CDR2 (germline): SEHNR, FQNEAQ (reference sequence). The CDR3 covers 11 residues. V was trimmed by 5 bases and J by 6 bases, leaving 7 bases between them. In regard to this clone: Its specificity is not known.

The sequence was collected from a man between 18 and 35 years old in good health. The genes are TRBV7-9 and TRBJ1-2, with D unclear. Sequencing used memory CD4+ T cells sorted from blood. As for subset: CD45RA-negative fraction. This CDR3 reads CASSRRDGYTF. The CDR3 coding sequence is TGTGCCAGCAGCAGAAGGGATGGCTACACCTTC.